This entry lists 18 T cell receptor beta chains sequenced from one sample in a study of PD-1 blockade in classical Hodgkin lymphoma. Repertoires were generated with immunoSEQ multiplex PCR, while TCRdb's copy carries only in-frame clones and drops some. Of about 94,000 clones listed, 89% are singletons. Every patient was affected by relapse after autologous stem cell transplantation, while exposure to brentuximab vedotin was not uniform. This specimen was peripheral blood mononuclear cells (PBMCs), taken before the second cycle of nivolumab. The source of these receptors is a human donor with classical Hodgkin lymphoma.

The chain links TRBV7-8 to TRBJ1-1, with D perhaps TRBD1 (6 bases). The CDR3 covers 14 residues. CDR1 and CDR2 (germline): SGHVS, FQNEAQ. The V gene lost 1 base and the J gene lost 4 bases, with 10 bases spanning the gap. CDR3 loop: CASSLDRVGTEAFF. The CDR3 bases are TGTGCCAGCAGCTTAGACAGGGTGGGCACTGAAGCTTTCTTT.

This clone showed up just once. The genes are TRBV11-2 and TRBJ2-2; D gene unclear. CDR1 is SGHAT, CDR2 FQNNGV, per germline. The length of the CDR3 is 12 residues. The V end lost 4 bases, the J end lost 8 bases, and 8 bases lay between the germline ends. CDR3 sequence: CASSSLPGELFF. CDR3 in DNA: TGTGCCAGCAGCTCATTACCGGGGGAGCTGTTTTTT.

The chain couples TRBV28 to TRBJ1-1, with D possibly TRBD1 on 6 matching bases. The CDR3 runs 18 residues. Germline loops: CDR1 MDHEN, CDR2 SYDVKM. The ends were cut back, 0 bases at V and 1 base at J, with 18 bases in the middle. This chain's CDR3 is CASSLWSNRDRQNTEAFF. The CDR3, as DNA: TGTGCCAGCAGTTTATGGTCGAACAGGGACCGCCAGAACACTGAAGCTTTCTTT.

The V and J genes are TRBV4-1 and TRBJ2-1; TRBD2 matches 11 bases. The CDR3 covers 16 residues. Germline-derived CDR1 and CDR2 are MGHRA and YSYEKL. V dropped 1 base and J dropped 8; count of bases not matched to a gene: 7. Here the CDR3 DNA reads TGCGCCAGCAGCCAAGGTGGGTTACTAGCGGGAGATGAGCAGTTCTTC. Translation: CASSQGGLLAGDEQFF.

The gene calls are TRBV4-1 and TRBJ2-7; TRBD2 is a possible D gene (5 bases). Germline V CDR1 and CDR2: MGHRA, YSYEKL. This CDR3 comprises 12 residues. V shed 6 bases and J shed 3 bases, with 9 bases lying between them. The CDR3 DNA follows: TGCGCCAGCAGAGCGGATAACTACGAGCAGTACTTC. Its translation is CASRADNYEQYF.

The CDR3 DNA is TGTGCCAGCAGGGACAGGAGGAACACTGAAGCTTTCTTT. It codes for CASRDRRNTEAFF. The rearrangement uses TRBV28 and TRBJ1-1; 7 bases fit TRBD1. This CDR3 spans 13 amino acids. Losses at the gene ends were 6 bases for V and 1 base for J; bases not matched to a gene: 2. Germline CDR1 MDHEN, CDR2 SYDVKM.

This clone was counted a few times. The chain combines TRBV7-9 with TRBJ1-1; D is unresolved. The V gene lost 5 bases and the J gene lost 2 bases, with 9 bases spanning the gap. Germline CDR1 reads SEHNR; CDR2 reads FQNEAQ (reference sequence). The CDR3 consists of 13 residues. The CDR3 DNA is TGTGCCAGCAGCCTCCAGGAAAACACTGAAGCTTTCTTT. Translation gives CASSLQENTEAFF.

The CDR3 DNA sequence: TGTGCCAGCAGTCAGGGAGGGGGAAGCTCCTACGAGCAGTACTTC. Translated, it gives CASSQGGGSSYEQYF. This chain connects TRBV28 to TRBJ2-7; TRBD2 might be the D (7 bases). V lost 5 bases and J 0 bases, leaving 14 bases between the germline ends. The CDR3 sequence is 15 residues long. The germline V gene has CDR1 MDHEN and CDR2 SYDVKM.

This clone is a singleton in its sample. The chain has TRBV10-3 and TRBJ1-3; D call uncertain. Germline values: CDR1 ENHRY, CDR2 SYGVKD. The germline V and J ends were trimmed by 2 bases and 4 bases, with 18 bases remaining between them. The CDR3 length is 17 residues. The chain's CDR3 is CAISEPGQARWGNTIYF. In nucleotides, the CDR3 is TGTGCCATCAGTGAGCCCGGGCAGGCCCGTTGGGGAAACACCATATATTTT.

The V gene is TRBV9, the J gene TRBJ2-5; TRBD1 might be the D (5 bases). CDR1 and CDR2 (germline): SGDLS, YYNGEE. This CDR3 is built from 14 residues. V was clipped by 0 bases and J by 7 bases, with 13 bases between them. CDR3 DNA: TGTGCCAGCAGCGTAGTAGGGGCCCTGGGGACCCAGTACTTC. Amino acids: CASSVVGALGTQYF.

V is TRBV5-4 and J is TRBJ2-3; TRBD2 aligns across 9 bases. J was trimmed by 4 bases and V by 4 bases; bases with no gene match: 10. Germline CDR1 is SGHNT and CDR2 is YYREEE (reference sequence). This CDR3 region has 16 residues. Here the CDR3 DNA reads TGTGCCAGCAGCACAATCCTAGCGGGAAGTCCAGATACGCAGTATTTT. Protein product: CASSTILAGSPDTQYF.

The chain links TRBV2 to TRBJ2-4; perhaps D is TRBD1 or TRBD2 (5 bases each). Germline values: CDR1 SNHLY, CDR2 FYNNEI. The V end lost 6 bases, the J end lost 2 bases, and 11 bases lay between the germline ends. This CDR3 has 14 residues. The CDR3 loop reads CASRVGESKNIQYF. The CDR3, as DNA: TGTGCCAGCAGAGTGGGGGAATCCAAAAACATTCAGTACTTC.

This clone was counted a single time. The chain is built from TRBV7-9 and TRBJ1-2; D perhaps matches TRBD1 (5 bases). The ends were cut back, 0 bases at V and 3 bases at J, with 17 bases in the middle. Germline values: CDR1 SEHNR, CDR2 FQNEAQ (reference sequence). CDR3 length: 17 amino acids. The CDR3 protein is CASSLALKGREYYGYTF. Here the CDR3 DNA reads TGTGCCAGCAGCTTAGCGCTTAAAGGCAGGGAATACTATGGCTACACCTTC. The whole variable domain, filled in from reference TRBV7-9 and TRBJ1-2, reads DTGVSQNPRHKITKRGQNVTFRCDPISEHNRLYWYRQTLGQGPEFLTYFQNEAQLEKSRLLSDRFSAERPKGSFSTLEIQRTEQGDSAMYLCASSLALKGREYYGYTFGSGTRLTVV.

The rearrangement uses TRBV7-6 and TRBJ2-2, with D possibly being TRBD1 or TRBD2 (6 bases each). This CDR3 spans 21 amino acids. Trimming took off 5 bases at V and 3 bases at J, with 31 bases between the two ends. Germline lookup yields CDR1 SGHVS and CDR2 FNYEAQ. The CDR3 bases are TGTGCCAGCAGCCTTTTTAGCGGCAAACGGGGGCCCTTCTTCGACACCGGGGAGCTGTTTTTT. This codes for CASSLFSGKRGPFFDTGELFF.

This CDR3 is CASSDRGLNQPQHF. The DNA of the CDR3 is TGTGCCAGCAGCGACAGGGGTCTCAATCAGCCCCAGCATTTT. The V and J genes are TRBV7-2 and TRBJ1-5; 8 bases agree with TRBD1. This CDR3 spans 14 amino acids. Germline assignment: CDR1 SGHTA and CDR2 FQGNSA. J lost 3 bases, V lost 5 bases, and 3 bases had no gene match. The whole variable domain, remainder taken from reference TRBV7-2 and TRBJ1-5, is GAGVSQSPSNKVTEKGKDVELRCDPISGHTALYWYRQSLGQGLEFLIYFQGNSAPDKSGLPSDRFSAERTGGSVSTLTIQRTQQEDSAVYLCASSDRGLNQPQHFGDGTRLSIL.

V gene TRBV19 combines with J gene TRBJ1-4, with TRBD1 matching over 7 bases. Per germline, CDR1 LNHDA and CDR2 SQIVND (reference sequence). There are 16 residues in the CDR3. J gave up 0 bases and V 6 bases, and 7 bases lay outside the gene matches. This CDR3 is CASRSRGVATNEKLFF. In DNA form, the CDR3 reads TGTGCCAGTAGGAGCAGGGGGGTTGCAACTAATGAAAAACTGTTTTTT.

The chain links TRBV20-1 to TRBJ1-2; the D is unclear. The CDR3 covers 11 residues. Per germline, CDR1 DFQATT and CDR2 SNEGSKA (reference sequence). Trimming stripped 6 bases from V and 8 bases from J, with 13 bases between. CDR3 amino acids: CSATGRLGYTF. For the CDR3, the DNA is TGCAGTGCAACCGGGAGACTGGGCTACACCTTC.

The genes are TRBV5-1 and TRBJ1-6; 7 bases map to TRBD1. This CDR3 contains 14 residues. After removal of 4 bases from V and 7 bases from J, the junction contained 5 bases not matched to a gene. In germline, CDR1 is SGHRS, CDR2 YFSETQ. CDR3 amino acids: CASSRTGLNSPLHF. CDR3 DNA sequence: TGCGCCAGCAGCCGGACAGGATTAAATTCACCCCTCCACTTT.